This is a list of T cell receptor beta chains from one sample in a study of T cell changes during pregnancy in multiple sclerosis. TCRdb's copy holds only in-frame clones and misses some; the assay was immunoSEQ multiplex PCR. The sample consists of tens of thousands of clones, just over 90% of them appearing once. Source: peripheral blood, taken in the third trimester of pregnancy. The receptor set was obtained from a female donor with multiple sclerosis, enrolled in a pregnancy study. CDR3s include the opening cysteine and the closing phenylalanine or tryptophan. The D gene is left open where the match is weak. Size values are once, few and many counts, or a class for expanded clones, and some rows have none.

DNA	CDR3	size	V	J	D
TGTGCCAGCAGCTTAGCCAGGGTTGAGACCCAGTACTTC	CASSLARVETQYF	.	TRBV7-9	TRBJ2-5	.
TGTGCCAGCTCACCACAGGACACCGGCCTTGAAGCTTTCTTT	CASSPQDTGLEAFF	.	TRBV18	TRBJ1-1	.
TGTGCCACGGACAGGGGCACCGGGGAGCTGTTTTTT	CATDRGTGELFF	.	TRBV6-5	TRBJ2-2	TRBD1
TGTGCCAGCAGCTTAGTAGGTGGGCGCACTGAAGCTTTCTTT	CASSLVGGRTEAFF	.	TRBV7-2	TRBJ1-1	.
TGCGCCAGCAGCCCCGGGACAGGGCGGGAGCAGTACTTC	CASSPGTGREQYF	.	TRBV4-1	TRBJ2-7	TRBD1
TGTGCCAGCAGCCTTTCTGGGACAGGGCGCACAGATACGCAGTATTTT	CASSLSGTGRTDTQYF	.	TRBV7-9	TRBJ2-3	TRBD1
TGTGCCAGTAGCACAGACAGATCTCAAGAGACCCAGTACTTC	CASSTDRSQETQYF	.	TRBV19	TRBJ2-5	.
TGTGCCAGCCGTCTCCGCCGACAGAATGGCTACACCTTC	CASRLRRQNGYTF	.	TRBV5-6	TRBJ1-2	.
TGTGCCAGCAGTGGGGACAGGGCCGAGTACTTC	CASSGDRAEYF	.	TRBV6-1	TRBJ2-5	TRBD1
TGTGCCAGCCGGGACAGGTGGTATGAGCAGTTCTTC	CASRDRWYEQFF	once	TRBV6-6	TRBJ2-1	TRBD1
TGTGCCAGCAGCTTAGGCGGACCGGGACTCCTTAGGGTGGGCAATGAGCAGTTCTTC	CASSLGGPGLLRVGNEQFF	.	TRBV7-2	TRBJ2-1	.
TGTGCCAGTAGTAGCGCTAGCGGCCTATACAATGAGCAGTTCTTC	CASSSASGLYNEQFF	.	TRBV19	TRBJ2-1	TRBD2
TGTGCCAGCAGCCGCCAAATAGCGGGAGGGCCTAATGAGCAGTTCTTC	CASSRQIAGGPNEQFF	.	TRBV5-4	TRBJ2-1	TRBD2
TGTGCTGGGGAGAATGGGATCCTTAGCAATCAGCCCCAGCATTTT	CAGENGILSNQPQHF	.	TRBV21-1	TRBJ1-5	.
TGTGCCAGCAGCATACAGGGGTCCAACACTGAAGCTTTCTTT	CASSIQGSNTEAFF	once	TRBV7-9	TRBJ1-1	TRBD1
TGTGCCAGTGAGAGTCCGGGGGGGTCTCCAAATGAGCAGTTCTTC	CASESPGGSPNEQFF	.	TRBV27	TRBJ2-1	TRBD2
TGCGCCAGCAGCAGGGGACAGGGTTTGGGCACTGAAGCTTTCTTT	CASSRGQGLGTEAFF	.	TRBV5-1	TRBJ1-1	TRBD1
TGCGCCAGCAGCTTGGCCGGTCCTAGCAAGTACAATGAGCAGTTCTTC	CASSLAGPSKYNEQFF	.	TRBV5-1	TRBJ2-1	.
TGTGCCAGCAGTTTAACCGGCAGGGGAAGCTCCTACGAGCAGTACTTC	CASSLTGRGSSYEQYF	few	TRBV27	TRBJ2-7	.
TGTGCCAGCAGGCCCCAGGGGGCGCCGGGCTACACCTTC	CASRPQGAPGYTF	.	TRBV28	TRBJ1-2	TRBD1
TGTGCCAGCAGTGAATTGGAGGGGGCAAACCAGTACGAGCAGTACTTC	CASSELEGANQYEQYF	.	TRBV25-1	TRBJ2-7	.
TGTGCCAGCAGCTTAGAAGGACAGGGTGTCCAAGAGACCCAGTACTTC	CASSLEGQGVQETQYF	.	TRBV11-1	TRBJ2-5	TRBD1
TGTGCCAGCAGTTTGTCTCTCGGGGGGGACATCCACGAGCAGTACTTC	CASSLSLGGDIHEQYF	.	TRBV28	TRBJ2-7	TRBD2
TGTGCCAGCAGCTTAGAAGCGGGAAATACGCGAGAGACCCAGTACTTC	CASSLEAGNTRETQYF	.	TRBV7-6	TRBJ2-5	TRBD2
TGTGCCAGCAGCGTAAGCGGTAGCGGGGTGTTTAGCTCCTACAATGAGCAGTTCTTC	CASSVSGSGVFSSYNEQFF	.	TRBV9	TRBJ2-1	TRBD2
TGTGCCAGCAGTGCTCAGAGGGCGAACACCGGGGAGCTGTTTTTT	CASSAQRANTGELFF	.	TRBV2	TRBJ2-2	.
TGCGCCAGCAGCTTGGCTCGAGAATATGGCTACACCTTC	CASSLAREYGYTF	.	TRBV5-1	TRBJ1-2	.
TGTGCCAGCAGCTCCTATAGCAATCAGCCCCAGCATTTT	CASSSYSNQPQHF	.	TRBV6-1	TRBJ1-5	.
TGTGCCAGCAGTTCCCCGGGGGGTGTCATGTCCTACGAGCAGTACTTC	CASSSPGGVMSYEQYF	.	TRBV28	TRBJ2-7	TRBD2
TGTGCCAGCACCGCGGACAGGGGTGACATTCAGTACTTC	CASTADRGDIQYF	.	TRBV11-2	TRBJ2-4	TRBD1
TGTGCCAGCAGCCCTCTGGGACAGGGAGTCGGCTACACCTTC	CASSPLGQGVGYTF	few	TRBV27	TRBJ1-2	TRBD1
TGTGCCAGCAGAACTCCGGGGGGCCAAGCAGCTTTCTTT	CASRTPGGQAAFF	once	TRBV25-1	TRBJ1-1	.
TGTGCCAGCAGTTTATCGGGGTATGGGGCAACTATAGCCAAAAACATTCAGTACTTC	CASSLSGYGATIAKNIQYF	.	TRBV27	TRBJ2-4	.
TGTGCCAGCAGGGCGGGGACTAGCGAAACCTACGAGCAGTACTTC	CASRAGTSETYEQYF	.	TRBV2	TRBJ2-7	TRBD2
TGTGCCAGCAGCTCAAACCTACAAGAGACCCAGTACTTC	CASSSNLQETQYF	.	TRBV7-9	TRBJ2-5	.
TGCGCCAGCAGCCAAGTTTTACAGGTTAACACTGAAGCTTTCTTT	CASSQVLQVNTEAFF	.	TRBV4-3	TRBJ1-1	.
TGTGCCAGCAGCGTCGGACTAGCTACGGGAAAAAACAATGAGCAGTTCTTC	CASSVGLATGKNNEQFF	.	TRBV9	TRBJ2-1	TRBD2
TGTGCCAGCAGCCGAACCGCCAGCGGGAGGGAGCAGTTCTTC	CASSRTASGREQFF	once	TRBV5-4	TRBJ2-1	TRBD2
TGTGCCAGCATCCGGACTAGCGGGAGCTACGAGCAGTACTTC	CASIRTSGSYEQYF	.	TRBV7-2	TRBJ2-7	TRBD2
TGCGCCAGCAGCTTCTCGGCATCGGTAGCGTCAGGCGCGGGCAATGAGCAGTTCTTC	CASSFSASVASGAGNEQFF	.	TRBV5-1	TRBJ2-1	.
TGTGCCAGCAGCTTAACCTCGACGGGATACAATGAGCAGTTCTTC	CASSLTSTGYNEQFF	.	TRBV13	TRBJ2-1	.
TGTGCCAGCAGGGGGGACAAAACCGGGGAGCTGTTTTTT	CASRGDKTGELFF	few	TRBV2	TRBJ2-2	.
TGTGCCAGCAGCTTAGAGGGGGACAGCTACGAGCAGTACTTC	CASSLEGDSYEQYF	.	TRBV7-9	TRBJ2-7	TRBD1
TGTGCCAGCAGTTCGGGGAGCACAGATACGCAGTATTTT	CASSSGSTDTQYF	once	TRBV28	TRBJ2-3	.
TGTGCCAGCAGCTCACAGGGGTTGTCTGGCTACACCTTC	CASSSQGLSGYTF	.	TRBV27	TRBJ1-2	TRBD1
TGTGCCAGCAGTCCGCCAACCGGGACAGGGAGTTTAGGGGCTTTCTTT	CASSPPTGTGSLGAFF	.	TRBV28	TRBJ1-1	TRBD1
TGCGCCAGCAGCCAAGATGGGCAGGCGAGTCAGCCCCAGCATTTT	CASSQDGQASQPQHF	.	TRBV4-1	TRBJ1-5	.
TGTGCCAGTAGTATTGACCCAGGGATTATGAACACTGAAGCTTTCTTT	CASSIDPGIMNTEAFF	.	TRBV19	TRBJ1-1	.
TGTGCCAGCAGTGAAGAGCGGACCGGGGCGGGAGGAATTCTCGGGGAGCTGTTTTTT	CASSEERTGAGGILGELFF	.	TRBV6-1	TRBJ2-2	TRBD2
TGTGCCAGTAGTTGGACAGGGGGATACGAGCAGTACTTC	CASSWTGGYEQYF	.	TRBV19	TRBJ2-7	TRBD1
TGTGCCAGCAGCCCATATCGTTTGAGTCAGGCGTCTGAAGCTTTCTTT	CASSPYRLSQASEAFF	.	TRBV7-9	TRBJ1-1	.
TGTGCCAGTAGTATGGGGAGGTCTCGCTCCTACAATGAGCAGTTCTTC	CASSMGRSRSYNEQFF	.	TRBV19	TRBJ2-1	.
TGCGCCAGCAGCTTGGATAGTTACACCGGGGAGCTGTTTTTT	CASSLDSYTGELFF	once	TRBV5-1	TRBJ2-2	.
TGTGCCAGCTCACCCGGGACTAGCGGGGACCGGTATTCTTTC	CASSPGTSGDRYSF	.	TRBV18	TRBJ2-7	TRBD2
TGTGCCAGCTCTAGCGGGGAAAGTAACACCGGGGAGCTGTTTTTT	CASSSGESNTGELFF	.	TRBV18	TRBJ2-2	TRBD2
TGTGCCAGCGCCCCCTTCGGCGGGATCTACGAGCAGTACTTC	CASAPFGGIYEQYF	once	TRBV27	TRBJ2-7	.
TGTGCCAGCTCAGTATATAAACTAGGCGGGAGAGACTACGAGCAGTACTTC	CASSVYKLGGRDYEQYF	once	TRBV18	TRBJ2-7	TRBD2
TGTGCCAGCAGTCCGGGGGGGAACACTGAAGCTTTCTTT	CASSPGGNTEAFF	.	TRBV6-1	TRBJ1-1	.
TGCGCCAGCAGCTGGACTAGCGGGATTGGGGACCAGTACTTC	CASSWTSGIGDQYF	once	TRBV4-1	TRBJ2-5	TRBD2